This TCR beta chain comes out of a study of cytomegalovirus exposure and HLA in healthy donors. The germline CDR1 and CDR2 sequences are KGHSH and LQKENI. Trimming pared 0 bases from V and 4 bases from J, leaving 9 bases between. The CDR3 covers 15 residues. Use of 60 Vbeta and 13 Jbeta primers characterized the PCR. The protocol was immunoSEQ multiplex PCR, while the TCRdb copy is restricted to in-frame clones and leaves out a portion. The sample shows around 170,000 clones, almost 85% of them seen only once. The sequence was obtained from a boy aged 2 to 10 in good health and CMV-seronegative. The sequenced material came from PBMCs. V and J are TRBV18 and TRBJ1-4; no clear D. CDR3 region: CASSPPIGGNEKLFF. In DNA form, the CDR3 reads TGTGCCAGCTCACCACCGATCGGCGGTAATGAAAAACTGTTTTTT.